One T cell receptor beta chain is described in this entry. The germline CDR1 and CDR2 sequences are LNHDA and SQIVND (reference sequence). The ends were cut back, 3 bases at V and 8 bases at J, with 4 bases in the middle. This CDR3 has 11 residues. The data derive from a study of blood T cell repertoires in COVID-19. This table comes from immunoSEQ multiplex PCR, and its TCRdb copy is limited to in-frame clones, with some not included. This sample has around 250,000 clones; roughly nine tenths occur once, and the top ten carry 3.6%. The TCR was taken from a man aged 18 to 35 with active or convalescent COVID-19. The sequencing sample was made of peripheral blood. The rearrangement joins TRBV19 to TRBJ1-4; D gene ambiguous. CDR3 in amino acids: CASSIQEKLFF. CDR3 DNA sequence: TGTGCCAGTAGTATTCAAGAAAAACTGTTTTTT.